This is a list of T cell receptor beta chains from one sample in a study of T cells in Graves' hyperthyroidism and ophthalmopathy. In TCRdb, the multiplex PCR reads were re-called with MiXCR into one record per CDR3 protein. The table includes around 250,000 distinct CDR3 sequences, 13% to 15% detected once. The sample was blood. The source of these receptors is a woman aged 40 to 50 with Graves' hyperthyroidism that later progressed to Graves' ophthalmopathy. CDR3s leave out the opening cysteine and the closing phenylalanine or tryptophan. Each record gives: J gene, V gene, CDR3 protein.

TRBJ1-1 TRBV28 ASSFYRAMNTEAF
TRBJ1-4 TRBV2 ASSDRQTTNEKLF
TRBJ2-4 TRBV28 ASRLRMGLRGKNIQY
TRBJ2-7 TRBV15 ATSPGRSYEQY
TRBJ2-1 TRBV4-1 ASSQGDRLSYNEQF
TRBJ1-5 TRBV20-1 SARAAGGGNQPQH
TRBJ1-1 TRBV2 AAYMELMNTEAF
TRBJ1-6 TRBV2 ASKGGVLMDYNSPLH
TRBJ1-1 TRBV28 ASSACPRTEAF
TRBJ2-2 TRBV7-2 ASSQASLEPQTGELF
TRBJ2-1 TRBV5-4 ASSSADEQF
TRBJ1-5 TRBV12-3/TRBV12-4 ASTPGGQPQH
TRBJ1-1 TRBV7-9 ASSLGGFTTEAF
TRBJ2-2 TRBV6-2/TRBV6-3 ASSYSKKDNTGELF
TRBJ1-5 TRBV19 ASSDGISNQPQH
TRBJ1-1 TRBV2 ASSEGLFMNTEAF
TRBJ1-2 TRBV28 ASSLTGGASGYT
TRBJ2-1 TRBV10-3 AITKPGVDEQF
TRBJ2-6 TRBV28 ASSSSGDPGANVLT
TRBJ2-7 TRBV27 ASRPAEDYEQY
TRBJ1-5 TRBV28 ASSLSYRGWGNQPQH
TRBJ2-1 TRBV7-8 ASSLAGTANEQF
TRBJ1-2 TRBV27 ASSHSGQGASNGYT
TRBJ2-1 TRBV5-1 ASSLLTSGRVYNEQF
TRBJ2-3 TRBV5-1 ASSLGFLAGESQY
TRBJ2-4 TRBV19 ASSMFGSAKNIQY
TRBJ2-5 TRBV18 ASSPLDSLQETQY
TRBJ2-2 TRBV12-3/TRBV12-4 ASIPGAGTGELF
TRBJ2-1 TRBV4-1 ASSPSPGTSGYNEQF
TRBJ2-5 TRBV27 ASSSEYQETQY